This T cell receptor (beta chain) was captured in a study of OX40 agonist ivuxolimab in advanced cancers. CDR3 length: 14 amino acids. The V end lost 2 bases, the J end lost 1 base, and 9 bases lay between the germline ends. Germline values: CDR1 SGHTA, CDR2 FQGTGA. Measured with immunoSEQ multiplex PCR; TCRdb has only the in-frame clones, and not every one. The table lists about 66,000 clones, about 88% of them singletons. This chain uses TRBV7-3 with TRBJ2-7; D gene uncertain. The sample here was CD4+ or CD8+ T cells sorted from blood, taken in a trial of the OX40 agonist ivuxolimab. This TCR came from an adult with an advanced solid tumor such as melanoma, head and neck, liver or kidney cancer. This chain's CDR3 is CASSLDRYSYEQYF. CDR3 in DNA: TGTGCCAGCAGCTTAGATAGGTATTCCTACGAGCAGTACTTC.